This TCR beta chain appears in the sequencing data of a study of T cells after yellow fever vaccination. Whole-study context: Fractions with few cells were prepared using SMART-Seq v4 Ultra Low Input. Overall study results and limits: The study found a weaker secondary response that peaked faster, day 5 versus 15.

This clonotype was found a few times. Antigen specificity is unknown. A process of 5'RACE template switching, which added a universal primer site and UMIs, was used to make TCR cDNA. TCRdb passed the 5' RACE reads through MiXCR, listing each CDR3 protein once. This sample has 100,000 to 150,000 distinct CDR3 sequences, with about 15% found just once. Germline-derived CDR1 and CDR2 are MNHEY and SVGEGT. V was shortened by 0 bases and J by 0 bases, with 9 bases between the two germline ends. The CDR3 is 16 amino acids. The chain is built from TRBV6-2 or TRBV6-3 and TRBJ2-4, with TRBD2 as a possible D gene (6 bases). The sequence derives from a man younger than 35 who received the YFV17D yellow fever vaccine. The material was CD8+ T cells sorted from PBMCs, obtained 5 days after the yellow fever booster vaccination. The CDR3 coding sequence is TGTGCCAGCAGTTACTCTAGCGGCTTAGCCAAAAACATTCAGTACTTC. Translation gives CASSYSSGLAKNIQYF.